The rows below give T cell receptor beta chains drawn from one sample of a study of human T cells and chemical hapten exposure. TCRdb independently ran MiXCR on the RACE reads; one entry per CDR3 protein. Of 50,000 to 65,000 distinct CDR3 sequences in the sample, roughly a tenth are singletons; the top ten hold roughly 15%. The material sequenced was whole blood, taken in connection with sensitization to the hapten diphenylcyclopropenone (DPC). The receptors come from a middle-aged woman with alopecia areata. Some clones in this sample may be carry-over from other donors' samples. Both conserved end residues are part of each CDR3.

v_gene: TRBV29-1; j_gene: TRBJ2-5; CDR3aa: CSVGVQQETQYF
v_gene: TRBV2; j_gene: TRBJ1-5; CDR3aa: CASSKTGTEDQPQHF
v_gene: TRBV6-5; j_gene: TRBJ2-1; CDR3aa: CASSYGQVFYNEQFF
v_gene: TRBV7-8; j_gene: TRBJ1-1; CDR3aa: CASSATEMNTEAFF
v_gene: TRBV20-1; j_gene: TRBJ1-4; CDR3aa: CSARDKGTGNEKLFF
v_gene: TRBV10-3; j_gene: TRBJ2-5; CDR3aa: CAISSGLAGGTIQETQYF
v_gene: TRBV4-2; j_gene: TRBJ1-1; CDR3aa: CASSQEGGPRDTEAFF
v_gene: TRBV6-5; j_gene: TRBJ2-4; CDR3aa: CASSPGGYIQYF
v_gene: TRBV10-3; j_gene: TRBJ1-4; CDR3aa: CAISEHGATNEKLFF
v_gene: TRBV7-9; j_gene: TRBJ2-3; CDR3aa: CASSRTSGGTDTQYF
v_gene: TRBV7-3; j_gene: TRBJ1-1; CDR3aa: CASSSQGGTEAFF
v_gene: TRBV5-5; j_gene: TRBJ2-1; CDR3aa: CASSFGGNNEQFF
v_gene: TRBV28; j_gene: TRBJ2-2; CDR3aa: CASSFSGGDTGELFF
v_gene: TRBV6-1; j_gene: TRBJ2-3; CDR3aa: CASSEEGRRADTQYF
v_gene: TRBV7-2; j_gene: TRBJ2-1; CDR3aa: CASSLASGWDSYNEQFF
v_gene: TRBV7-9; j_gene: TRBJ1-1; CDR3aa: CASAHRDRTTEAFF